This T cell receptor (beta chain) came from a study of T cell responses to AZD1222 COVID-19 vaccine (dated by TCRdb to 2020 to 2022). As for the study more broadly: AZD1222 recipients given second doses at about 4 weeks or at about 12 weeks were pooled, since spike-specific TCR depth and breadth were not found to differ between the two schedules. Trial participants were enrolled by age into subgroups of 18-55, 56-69 and 70-plus years, and around 150, 28 and 57 TCR-sequenced participants, respectively, were included in these subgroups. TCR sequencing covered fewer than 250 trial participants: 200 to 220 given two doses of AZD1222 and about 26 given two doses of MenACWY control vaccine.

Here is what the overall study found, with its caveats: Participants were mostly white British, with more females than males. The authors suggested clonal diversity may have been underestimated. After two AZD1222 doses, both the breadth and the depth of spike-specific TCRs were significantly higher than at day 0 and than in MenACWY recipients. Because no day 14 peak-response samples were available, the repertoires could be characterized only after the peak T cell response. In the small 56-69-year group, the increase in depth fell short of significance, most likely because of low power. CD4 TCRs associated with the vaccine covered the entire spike protein, and the dominant responses were in regions 160-218 and 743-854. Epitopes outside the regions mutated in the B.1.351 and B.1.1.7 variants were reportedly recognized by nearly half of the unique spike-specific TCRs. Conclusions about previously exposed vaccinees are limited because only six or seven AZD1222 recipients were SARS-CoV-2 seropositive at baseline.

As encoded in the germline V gene, CDR1 is SGHVS while CDR2 is FNYEAQ. The CDR3 has 15 amino acids, counting the end cysteine and phenylalanine. Only CDR3 DNA is held: 45 bases, read in frame from base 1. Germline trimming: 3 bases from V, 2 bases from J; junction bases outside gene matches: 1. Turning to this clone: Its target antigen remains unknown. Base qualities are not at hand, and no much larger clone is one base apart.

The CDR3 regions of human TCRbeta chains were analyzed by immunosequencing. Under the source paper's analysis protocol: Repertoire TCRs were matched against a reference library of SARS-CoV-2-specific TCRs generated with the MIRA antigen-specificity platform. Breadth was defined as the fraction of unique TCRs that were SARS-CoV-2-associated, and depth was defined as the fraction of total T cells that were SARS-CoV-2-associated. Using the MIRA data, each spike-specific TCR was mapped to the spike region that the TCR reacts to and placed in a CD4 or CD8 class. Log10-transformed breadth and depth values were compared by one-way ANOVA with Sidak's multiple comparisons tests. Sourced from immuneACCESS, this table was stored by TCRdb with only in-frame sequences that have V and J called. A share of the clones is absent; for the studies checked, an unresolved V gene accounts for under half, and the remainder has no known explanation. V, J and clone size were drawn from that table, and D and trimming were deduced from the DNA. In this sample the table shows 80,000 to 130,000 clones, about 89% of which occur a single time. Approximately 15% of the sample is taken by the ten largest.

The time point label of this sample denotes: baseline before first vaccination. Samples from vaccinated people were obtained from the UK trials COV001 and COV002, which included a single-blind randomized controlled phase 2/3 trial of AZD1222 (ChAdOx1 nCoV-19) in healthy adults. Trial participant PBMC samples were collected at day 0 and day 28 after the second dose for TCRbeta chain sequencing. The chain couples TRBV7-6 to TRBJ2-1, with 10 bases matching TRBD1. This receptor was taken from an adult in good health. The sample here was peripheral blood, taken on day 0 of AZD1222 vaccination. For the CDR3, the sequence is CASSFGQGAYNEQFF. The DNA is as follows: TGTGCCAGCAGCTTCGGACAGGGGGCCTACAATGAGCAGTTCTTC.